This T cell receptor (beta chain) was retrieved from a study of T cell responses to AZD1222 COVID-19 vaccine. Measured with immunoSEQ multiplex PCR; TCRdb has only the in-frame clones, and not every one. Of 98,000 or so clones in the sample, around nine tenths were seen once. Trimming pared 5 bases from V and 4 bases from J, leaving 8 bases between. CDR3 length: 12 amino acids. Germline values: CDR1 SGHAT, CDR2 FQDESV (reference sequence). As regards this clone: Its antigen remains unknown.

Study-wide findings and caveats: In a largely white British group with more females than males, clonal diversity was possibly underestimated. Scientists sampled the repertoires only once the peak T cell response had passed. Baseline serostatus was positive in only six AZD1222 recipients.

Sequencing used peripheral blood, obtained 28 days after the second AZD1222 dose. This chain connects TRBV11-1 to TRBJ1-1, with D hard to call. The clonotype was recovered from an adult who received the AZD1222 COVID-19 vaccine. The CDR3 nucleotides are TGTGCCAGCAGCCTCGCCGGCACTGAAGCTTTCTTT. Translating gives CASSLAGTEAFF. Full variable domain (outside the CDR3, taken from reference TRBV11-1 and TRBJ1-1): EAEVAQSPRYKITEKSQAVAFWCDPISGHATLYWYRQILGQGPELLVQFQDESVVDDSQLPKDRFSAERLKGVDSTLKIQPAELGDSAMYLCASSLAGTEAFFGQGTRLTVV.